What follows are 16 T cell receptor beta chains derived from one specimen sequenced in a study of blood T cell repertoires in COVID-19. The assay was immunoSEQ multiplex PCR, and TCRdb's table has in-frame clones only and misses some. Here the sample spans about 480,000 clones, approximately 90% being singletons. What was sequenced was PBMCs or T cells enriched from blood (not recorded which). The receptors were gathered from a woman aged 35 to 49 who had recovered from COVID-19.

This rearrangement joins TRBV27 to TRBJ2-7; 8 bases fit TRBD1. Germline V gene data show CDR1 as MNHEY and CDR2 as SMNVEV (reference sequence). V gave up 4 bases and J gave up 0 bases; unmatched junction bases: 5. The CDR3 totals 15 residues. CDR3 sequence reads: CASSSDRAPSYEQYF. In nucleotides, the CDR3 is TGTGCCAGCAGTTCGGACAGGGCACCCTCCTACGAGCAGTACTTC.

The chain employs TRBV5-1 and TRBJ2-7; 7 bases align to TRBD1. The V segment lost 0 bases and the J segment 3 bases; nucleotides outside the gene matches: 0. The CDR3 covers 13 residues. Germline V gene data show CDR1 as SGHRS and CDR2 as YFSETQ. CDR3 sequence reads: CASSLDRGYEQYF. DNA of the CDR3: TGCGCCAGCAGCTTGGACAGGGGCTACGAGCAGTACTTC.

The chain employs TRBV14 and TRBJ2-7, with D perhaps TRBD1 (6 bases). Per the germline V gene, CDR1 is SGHDN and CDR2 is FVKESK. This CDR3 has 15 amino acids. Between the trimmed V and J ends, which lost 4 bases and 3 bases, there was a span of 16 bases. CDR3 nucleotide sequence: TGTGCCAGCAGCCGAGGACAGCCGGGGTACTACGAGCAGTACTTC. As protein: CASSRGQPGYYEQYF.

This CDR3 is CASSPRVQRGENEQFF. CDR3 sequence (DNA): TGCGCCAGCAGCCCTAGGGTCCAGCGGGGGGAGAATGAGCAGTTCTTC. This sequence joins TRBV5-1 and TRBJ2-1, with 9 bases aligning to TRBD2. The germline CDR1 and CDR2 sequences are SGHRS and YFSETQ. V was pared by 4 bases and J by 7 bases, with 12 bases of the junction left unmatched. The CDR3 runs 16 residues.

The V and J genes are TRBV12-3 or TRBV12-4 and TRBJ1-1; D gene unclear. The V gene lost 5 bases and the J gene lost 8 bases, with 9 bases spanning the gap. The CDR3 sequence is 11 residues long. This chain's CDR3 is CASSLWAEAFF. The CDR3 nucleotides are TGTGCCAGCAGTCTCTGGGCCGAAGCTTTCTTT.

The gene calls are TRBV6-1 and TRBJ2-2, with 7 positions matching TRBD2. Germline V gene lookup returns CDR1 MNHNS and CDR2 SASEGT. V lost 3 bases and J lost 7; bases outside the gene matches: 2. This CDR3 comprises 13 residues. The chain's CDR3 is CASSDREDGELFF. In DNA, the CDR3 is TGTGCCAGCAGTGACCGGGAGGACGGGGAGCTGTTTTTT.

This rearrangement joins TRBV6-1 to TRBJ1-5, with a weak D call TRBD1 (6 bases). The germline CDR1 and CDR2 sequences are MNHNS and SASEGT. The CDR3 has 15 residues. Trimming removed 3 bases from V and 7 bases from J, with 16 bases in between. The CDR3 loop reads CASSDPGTLFQPQHF. In DNA, the CDR3 is TGTGCCAGCAGTGACCCCGGGACATTGTTCCAGCCCCAGCATTTT.

This chain joins TRBV5-1 and TRBJ1-3, with D possibly matching TRBD1 (6 bases). Germline lookup yields CDR1 SGHRS and CDR2 YFSETQ. The CDR3 has 17 amino acids. V was trimmed by 0 bases and J by 0 bases, leaving 13 bases between them. As DNA, the CDR3 is TGCGCCAGCAGCTTGGGGACGGACAGACTCTCTGGAAACACCATATATTTT. Amino acids: CASSLGTDRLSGNTIYF.

The genes are TRBV7-8 and TRBJ2-2; maybe TRBD1 (6 bases). Between the trimmed V and J ends, which lost 6 bases and 4 bases, there was a span of 12 bases. The germline CDR1 and CDR2 sequences are SGHVS and FQNEAQ. This CDR3 spans 14 amino acids. The CDR3 spells CASRSGTFTGELFF. The DNA for the CDR3 is TGTGCCAGCAGATCCGGGACATTCACCGGGGAGCTGTTTTTT.

J is TRBJ1-1 and V is TRBV3-1 (or the pseudogene TRBV3-2); TRBD1 aligns across 11 bases. With V trimmed by 6 bases and J by 1 base, 10 bases remained unmatched. The CDR3 contains 17 residues. Germline assignment: CDR1 LGHDT and CDR2 YNNKEL (reference sequence). The CDR3 reads CASRARDRGRRNTEAFF. As DNA, the CDR3 is TGTGCCAGCAGGGCACGGGACAGGGGGAGAAGGAACACTGAAGCTTTCTTT.

The genes are TRBV11-3 and TRBJ2-7, with 7 bases aligning to TRBD1. Per the germline V gene, CDR1 is SGHNT and CDR2 is YENEEA. V was clipped by 1 base and J by 2 bases; unmatched bases: 5. CDR3 length: 15 residues. The CDR3 region is CASSLAGQPTYEQYF. CDR3 sequence (DNA): TGTGCCAGCAGCTTAGCGGGACAGCCCACCTACGAGCAGTACTTC.

This chain joins TRBV7-9 and TRBJ2-1, with D possibly TRBD2 on 6 matching bases. The CDR3 length is 18 residues. Germline V CDR1 and CDR2: SEHNR, FQNEAQ (reference sequence). Trimming shortened V by 5 bases and J by 0 bases, and 20 bases separated the two germline ends. CDR3 nucleotide sequence: TGTGCCAGCAGCGCGCTAACGGGCGGCGGGACCTCCTACAATGAGCAGTTCTTC. Translating it yields CASSALTGGGTSYNEQFF.

The rearrangement links TRBV5-4 to TRBJ2-2; TRBD1 agrees at 8 bases. The CDR3 extends over 16 amino acids. From germline, CDR1 is SGHNT and CDR2 YYREEE (reference sequence). V dropped 4 bases and J dropped 3; count of bases not matched to a gene: 8. The CDR3 DNA is TGTGCCAGCAGCGTGGGACAGGTCATAGACACCGGGGAGCTGTTTTTT. Translation gives CASSVGQVIDTGELFF. The full variable domain, rest sourced from reference TRBV5-4 and TRBJ2-2, is ETGVTQSPTHLIKTRGQQVTLRCSSQSGHNTVSWYQQALGQGPQFIFQYYREEENGRGNFPPRFSGLQFPNYSSELNVNALELDDSALYLCASSVGQVIDTGELFFGEGSRLTVL.

The J gene is TRBJ2-7, the V gene TRBV15, with D perhaps TRBD1 (5 bases). From germline, CDR1 is LNHNV and CDR2 YYDKDF (reference sequence). V gave up 0 bases and J gave up 4 bases, with 13 bases separating them. CDR3 length equals 15 residues. The CDR3 DNA follows: TGTGCCACCAGCAGAGAGGCAGGGTCATTGTACGAGCAGTACTTC. It specifies CATSREAGSLYEQYF.

The CDR3 bases are TGTGCCAGCACAACAGTGGGTGTTGAAGCTTTCTTT. Translating it yields CASTTVGVEAFF. The V gene is TRBV12-3 or TRBV12-4, the J gene TRBJ1-1; D is ambiguous. Deletions cut 7 bases from V and 7 bases from J, with 13 bases between. This CDR3 has 12 residues.

The CDR3 DNA is TGTGCCACCAGTGATTCCCCGGACAGGACTAACTATGGCTACACCTTC. This codes for CATSDSPDRTNYGYTF. This chain connects TRBV24-1 to TRBJ1-2; 7 positions match TRBD1. The ends lost 2 bases at V and 0 bases at J; junction bases unmatched: 5. Germline lookup yields CDR1 KGHDR and CDR2 SFDVKD. This CDR3 spans 16 amino acids.